Listed here is a single T cell receptor beta chain. This sample is part of a study of OX40 agonist ivuxolimab in advanced cancers. Study overall: Every 2 weeks, patients received ivuxolimab intravenously, dosed at 0.01 to 10 mg/kg.

The repertoire was sequenced with immunoSEQ multiplex PCR; TCRdb's copy has only in-frame clones and lacks some. The repertoire holds about 58,000 clones, with 82% as singletons. Trimming pared 7 bases from V and 2 bases from J, leaving 17 bases between. This CDR3 has 15 residues. Germline lookup yields CDR1 LNHDA and CDR2 SQIVND (reference sequence). The sample consisted of CD4+ or CD8+ T cells sorted from blood, taken in a trial of the OX40 agonist ivuxolimab. J is TRBJ1-1 and V is TRBV19, with D possibly matching TRBD1 (5 bases). The source of this sequence is an adult with an advanced solid tumor such as melanoma, head and neck, liver or kidney cancer. CDR3 protein: CASNYGGAGNTEAFF. CDR3 nucleotide sequence: TGTGCCAGTAATTACGGGGGAGCGGGAAACACTGAAGCTTTCTTT.